The clone carrying this TCR beta chain appeared a few times. The antigen is unknown. Noted treatment: roughly 11-day PBMC culture with coronavirus spike peptide pools or control peptides (ViraFEST assay). The CDR3 totals 17 residues. V lost 6 bases to trimming and J lost 3 bases, with 21 bases between them. Looked up from germline, CDR1 is MNHEY and CDR2 is SMNVEV (reference sequence). The study sequenced cultured CD4+ T cell DNA using the Oncomine TCR Beta short-read assay. Cultured CD4+ T cells were the source of extracted genomic DNA. TCRdb reanalysed the PCR reads using MiXCR and keeps one entry per CDR3 protein. The table lists approximately 16,000 distinct CDR3 sequences, approximately 70% of them singletons. The sample originates from a study of vaccination and CD4 T cells after COVID-19.

The receptor was isolated from a human donor who had recovered from COVID-19. The rearrangement uses TRBV27 and TRBJ1-5; D might be TRBD1 (5 bases). Material for sequencing was CD4+ T cells from blood, cultured in vitro. DNA for the CDR3: TGTGCCAGCAGCCCACTCGGGTTACAGGAATACAATCAGCCCCAGCATTTT. Residues: CASSPLGLQEYNQPQHF.